The TCR beta chain under discussion was sequenced for a study of response to subunit inactivated influenza vaccine. Study-wide findings and caveats: Authors proposed each seasonal influenza vaccination draws in few new T cells.

A single record per CDR3 protein comes from TCRdb applying MiXCR to the RT-PCR reads. The sample lists more than 450,000 distinct CDR3 sequences; 10% to 15% were seen once. This clonotype turned up a few times. Its specificity is unknown. The CDR3 is 14 residues long. V lost 5 bases to trimming and J lost 7 bases; unmatched junction nucleotides: 11. CDR1 is SGHVS, CDR2 FNYEAQ, per germline. This clonotype was sampled from a man between 50 and 59 years old who received an inactivated influenza vaccine. The material sequenced was PBMCs from blood, taken on the day of vaccination. The chain links TRBV7-6 to TRBJ2-7; 7 bases match TRBD1. For the CDR3, the DNA is TGTGCCAGCAGCCTTGGACAGGCCTCGGGTGAGCAGTACTTC. This codes for CASSLGQASGEQYF.